The T cell receptor (beta chain) under discussion was sequenced for a study of blood T cell repertoires in COVID-19. Study overall: Sources were T cells, B-cell-depleted T cells, or PBMCs; the material itself was cDNA or gDNA.

Living in under 30 US areas, the participants were between roughly 18 and 90 years of age. The CDR3 has 14 amino acids. Germline lookup yields CDR1 SGHAT and CDR2 FQNNGV. Trimming shortened V by 1 base and J by 5 bases, and 11 bases separated the two germline ends. In the authors' methods: Amplification of reference gene primers provided the estimated nucleated cell counts. Some clones are missing from TCRdb's copy, which holds only in-frame ones; the method was immunoSEQ multiplex PCR. Clone size and the V and J calls come from that table; the DNA yielded D and trimming. Counted here are approximately 260,000 clones, around 84% occurring once; the ten biggest clones make up approximately 4%.

The sequenced material came from PBMCs or T cells enriched from blood (not recorded which). The sequence came from a man aged 25-45 years with acute COVID-19. This chain joins TRBV11-2 and TRBJ2-5, with no clear D. Here the CDR3 DNA reads TGTGCCAGCAGCTTAGCCGGTGGGCTGGAGACCCAGTACTTC. Amino acid sequence: CASSLAGGLETQYF.